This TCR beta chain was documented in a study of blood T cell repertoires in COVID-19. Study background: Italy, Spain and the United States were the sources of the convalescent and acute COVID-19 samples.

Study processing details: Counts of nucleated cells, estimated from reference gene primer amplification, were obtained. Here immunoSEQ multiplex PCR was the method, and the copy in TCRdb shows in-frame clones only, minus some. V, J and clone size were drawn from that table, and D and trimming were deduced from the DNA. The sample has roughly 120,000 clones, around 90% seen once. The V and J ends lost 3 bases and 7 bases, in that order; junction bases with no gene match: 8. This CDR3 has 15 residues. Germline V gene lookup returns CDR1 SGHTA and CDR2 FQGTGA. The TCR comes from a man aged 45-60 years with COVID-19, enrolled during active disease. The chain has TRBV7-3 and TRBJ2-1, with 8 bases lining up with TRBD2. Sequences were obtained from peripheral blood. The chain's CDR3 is CASSFQAGAVNEQFF. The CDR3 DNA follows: TGTGCCAGCAGCTTCCAAGCGGGAGCCGTGAATGAGCAGTTCTTC.